Below, 7 T cell receptor beta chains from the same sample are listed, as sequenced in a study of control samples from healthy donors and cancer patients. The data were produced by immunoSEQ multiplex PCR, yet TCRdb's version contains in-frame clones alone and is incomplete. The data contain some 410,000 clones, approximately 92% of them seen just once; the ten biggest clones take up over 5.5%. Sequencing was carried out using PBMCs. These receptors originate from a man in his forties with head and neck cancer.

The CDR3 DNA follows: TGTGCCAGCAGTGGAGGTAGCGGGGGTTCCTACAATGAGCAGTTCTTC. Translating gives CASSGGSGGSYNEQFF. V and J are TRBV6-1 and TRBJ2-1; 9 positions match TRBD2. The CDR3 runs 16 residues. Per germline, CDR1 MNHNS and CDR2 SASEGT. The V segment lost 4 bases and the J segment 1 base; nucleotides outside the gene matches: 5.

This sequence joins TRBV7-8 and TRBJ2-5, with unresolved D. The CDR3 sequence is 15 residues long. V dropped 2 bases and J dropped 5 bases, with 15 bases sitting between them. From germline, CDR1 is SGHVS and CDR2 FQNEAQ. The CDR3, as DNA: TGTGCCAGCAGCTTAAGTTCATCGTGGAAGGAGACCCAGTACTTC. As protein: CASSLSSSWKETQYF.

CDR3 amino acids: CASSPLTETQYF. CDR3 nucleotide sequence: TGTGCCAGTTCACCGCTCACAGAGACCCAGTACTTC. The V gene is TRBV2, the J gene TRBJ2-5, with D unclear. The CDR3 is 12 amino acids. V was clipped by 9 bases and J by 4 bases, with 12 bases between them. Germline CDR1 SNHLY, CDR2 FYNNEI.

V and J are TRBV12-3 or TRBV12-4 and TRBJ2-1, with unresolved D. Trimming removed 6 bases from V and 8 bases from J, with 11 bases in between. This CDR3 has 12 amino acids. DNA of the CDR3: TGTGCCAGCAGCCTGGTCCAGGATGAGCAGTTCTTC. This gives the protein CASSLVQDEQFF.

The CDR3 here is CASRRGADEVTQYF. The CDR3 DNA sequence: TGTGCCAGCAGGCGGGGGGCCGATGAGGTGACCCAGTACTTC. This chain uses TRBV6-5 with TRBJ2-5; 8 bases are a match to TRBD2. CDR1 is MNHEY, CDR2 SVGAGI, per germline. CDR3 length equals 14 residues. V shed 6 bases and J 7 bases; nucleotides not matched to a gene: 10.

The V call is TRBV7-2, the J call TRBJ2-5; D is undetermined. The CDR3 contains 15 residues. Trimming stripped 0 bases from V and 4 bases from J, with 12 bases between. CDR1 is SGHTA, CDR2 FQGNSA, per germline. CDR3: CASSLAVGDPETQYF. CDR3 DNA: TGTGCCAGCAGCTTAGCGGTTGGGGATCCAGAGACCCAGTACTTC.

In its sample, this clone was seen a few times. The chain has TRBV29-1 and TRBJ2-7, with 11 bases fitting TRBD1. Trimming at V came to 6 bases and at J to 2 bases, leaving 9 bases not matched to a gene. Per germline, CDR1 SQVTM and CDR2 ANQGSEA. The CDR3 loop spans 15 amino acids. CDR3 nucleotide sequence: TGCAGCGTAAAAACCGGGACAGGGGGGGCCTACGAGCAGTACTTC. Protein: CSVKTGTGGAYEQYF.